These 19 T cell receptor beta chains came from one sample sequenced in a study of control samples from healthy donors and cancer patients. Some clones are missing from TCRdb's copy, which holds only in-frame ones; the method was immunoSEQ multiplex PCR. The repertoire holds 150,000 or so clones, with roughly 93% as singletons. Sequencing was performed on blood. All receptors come from a man aged 50-60 years in good health.

This chain's CDR3 is CASSTRWTGGQYEQYF. In DNA form, the CDR3 reads TGTGCCAGCAGCACCCGCTGGACAGGGGGCCAATACGAGCAGTACTTC. V and J are TRBV14 and TRBJ2-7; TRBD1 agrees at 11 bases. V lost 5 bases and J lost 4; bases outside the gene matches: 10. Germline V CDR1 and CDR2: SGHDN, FVKESK. This CDR3 region has 16 residues. The complete variable domain, with remaining parts taken from reference TRBV14 and TRBJ2-7, reads EAGVTQFPSHSVIEKGQTVTLRCDPISGHDNLYWYRRVMGKEIKFLLHFVKESKQDESGMPNNRFLAERTGGTYSTLKVQPAELEDSGVYFCASSTRWTGGQYEQYFGPGTRLTVT.

This chain connects TRBV19 to TRBJ1-1; D is unresolved. The CDR3 totals 16 residues. The ends were cut back, 7 bases at V and 2 bases at J, with 20 bases in the middle. Germline CDR1 reads LNHDA; CDR2 reads SQIVND (reference sequence). Here the CDR3 reads CASISRTYQFNTEAFF. Here the CDR3 DNA reads TGTGCCAGTATCTCACGCACCTACCAGTTTAACACTGAAGCTTTCTTT.

V is TRBV19 and J is TRBJ1-1, with D tentatively TRBD1 (6 bases). The CDR3 has 13 amino acids. Germline-derived CDR1 and CDR2 are LNHDA and SQIVND (reference sequence). The V and J ends lost 4 bases and 5 bases respectively, with 11 bases between them. In DNA, the CDR3 is TGTGCCAGTAGTAAACACAGGGAGACTGAAGCTTTCTTT. Its translation is CASSKHRETEAFF.

The chain employs TRBV25-1 and TRBJ2-7; a possible D gene is TRBD2 (5 bases). V lost 1 base and J lost 3, with 19 bases in between. Germline assignment: CDR1 MGHDK and CDR2 SYGVNS. The CDR3 contains 17 residues. CDR3 DNA sequence: TGTGCCAGCAGTGAATTCCCTCCTAGTAGCGCGATCTACGAGCAGTACTTC. The encoded protein is CASSEFPPSSAIYEQYF.

The chain uses TRBV7-6 and TRBJ2-5; the match to TRBD1 covers 8 bases. The junction had 5 bases not matched to a gene; V was cut back by 1 base and J by 4 bases. The length of the CDR3 is 15 residues. Germline V gene sequence: CDR1 SGHVS, CDR2 FNYEAQ. The CDR3 nucleotides read TGTGCCAGCAGCTTAGGGACAGGGTTAGGAGAGACCCAGTACTTC. Amino acids: CASSLGTGLGETQYF.

In this sample, this clone turned up once. The genes are TRBV24-1 and TRBJ1-1; 10 nucleotides line up with TRBD1. The CDR3 covers 14 residues. The V gene end was trimmed by 9 bases and the J gene end by 4 bases; junction bases not matched to a gene: 7. Germline V gene data show CDR1 as KGHDR and CDR2 as SFDVKD. The CDR3: CATDRGRGGTEAFF. DNA of the CDR3: TGTGCCACCGACAGGGGGCGGGGGGGCACTGAAGCTTTCTTT.

This sequence joins TRBV2 and TRBJ2-3; 10 bases line up with TRBD2. The CDR3 sequence is 16 residues long. Germline-derived CDR1 and CDR2 are SNHLY and FYNNEI. The junction had 12 bases not matched to a gene; V was cut back by 7 bases and J by 5 bases. This CDR3 reads CASTPLLAGEGDTQYF. As DNA, the CDR3 is TGTGCCAGCACCCCCTTGCTAGCGGGAGAGGGAGATACGCAGTATTTT.

The V call is TRBV6-1, the J call TRBJ2-7, with 10 bases identical to TRBD2. Germline trimming cut 6 bases from V and 1 base from J; bases unmatched to any gene: 6. CDR1 MNHNS and CDR2 SASEGT come from the germline V gene. The CDR3 spans 15 residues. The CDR3 DNA follows: TGTGCCAGCAGCTCCCTTAGCGGGAGGTCCTACGAGCAGTACTTC. Translation: CASSSLSGRSYEQYF.

The rearrangement uses TRBV7-9 and TRBJ2-7, with D tentatively TRBD1 or TRBD2 (5 bases each). Looked up from germline, CDR1 is SEHNR and CDR2 is FQNEAQ (reference sequence). Trimming shortened V by 3 bases and J by 2 bases, and 11 bases separated the two germline ends. This CDR3 comprises 14 residues. The CDR3 loop reads CASSLSGRAYEQYF. Written as DNA, the CDR3 is TGTGCCAGCAGCTTGTCGGGACGGGCCTACGAGCAGTACTTC.

The chain combines TRBV6-6 with TRBJ1-2; 7 bases line up with TRBD1. This CDR3 contains 14 residues. CDR1 MNHNY and CDR2 SVGAGI come from the germline V gene (reference sequence). V dropped 8 bases and J dropped 2; count of bases not matched to a gene: 8. CDR3 sequence (DNA): TGTGCCAGCGCCCGAGGGGGCAACAACTATGGCTACACCTTC. Its protein product is CASARGGNNYGYTF.

The chain links TRBV30 to TRBJ2-7; TRBD1 matches 9 bases. The germline V gene encodes CDR1 GTSNPN and CDR2 SVGIG (reference sequence). CDR3 length equals 14 residues. The trim removed 4 bases at V and 5 bases at J, leaving 9 bases unmatched. The CDR3 protein is CAWISGQGLDEQYF. CDR3 nucleotides: TGTGCCTGGATTTCGGGACAGGGTTTAGACGAGCAGTACTTC.

The J gene is TRBJ2-3, the V gene TRBV5-4; D is unresolved. Between the trimmed V and J ends, which lost 0 bases and 0 bases, there was a span of 8 bases. CDR1 SGHNT and CDR2 YYREEE come from the germline V gene (reference sequence). The CDR3 covers 15 residues. CDR3 sequence reads: CASSLGMDSTDTQYF. The CDR3 region has the DNA TGTGCCAGCAGCTTGGGTATGGACAGCACAGATACGCAGTATTTT.

The chain employs TRBV5-6 and TRBJ1-6; 7 bases line up with TRBD1. The CDR3 runs 14 residues. Losses at the gene ends were 3 bases for V and 14 bases for J; bases not matched to a gene: 11. CDR1 is SGHDT and CDR2 is YYEEEE in the germline V gene. The CDR3 nucleotides read TGTGCCAGCAGCTCCCTGGACAGGCTCACCACCCTCCACTTT. Encoded protein: CASSSLDRLTTLHF.

This chain joins TRBV2 and TRBJ1-2, with D unresolved. Germline CDR1 and CDR2: SNHLY and FYNNEI. The CDR3 is made up of 12 amino acids. The V gene lost 4 bases and the J gene lost 4 bases, with 7 bases spanning the gap. CDR3 loop: CASSVQLYGYTF. Here the CDR3 DNA reads TGTGCCAGCAGTGTTCAGCTCTATGGCTACACCTTC.

This sequence joins TRBV7-9 and TRBJ1-3, with D possibly being TRBD1 (5 bases). The V gene's germline CDR1 is SEHNR and CDR2 FQNEAQ (reference sequence). The CDR3 covers 14 residues. The V gene lost 1 base and the J gene lost 3 bases, with 7 bases spanning the gap. Here the CDR3 DNA reads TGTGCCAGCAGCTTAGAAGGGGTTGGAAACACCATATATTTT. The encoded protein is CASSLEGVGNTIYF.

The chain links TRBV30 to TRBJ1-4; TRBD1 aligns across 8 bases. V was pared by 2 bases and J by 11 bases, with 10 bases of the junction left unmatched. CDR3 length: 14 residues. Germline V gives CDR1 GTSNPN, CDR2 SVGIG (reference sequence). CDR3 sequence: CAWSSQGEYGKLFF. CDR3 bases: TGTGCCTGGAGTTCACAGGGGGAGTACGGGAAACTGTTTTTT.

The chain links TRBV11-2 to TRBJ2-1; 9 positions agree with TRBD1. Per the germline V gene, CDR1 is SGHAT and CDR2 is FQNNGV. With V trimmed by 3 bases and J by 4 bases, 10 bases remained unmatched. The CDR3 is made up of 17 amino acids. The CDR3 here is CASSFSFGQGWYNEQFF. CDR3 bases: TGTGCCAGCAGCTTCTCTTTTGGACAGGGGTGGTACAATGAGCAGTTCTTC.

This clone was observed a handful of times. The chain carries TRBV11-2 and TRBJ2-3; 10 nucleotides line up with TRBD1. This CDR3 contains 16 residues. In germline, CDR1 is SGHAT, CDR2 FQNNGV. Trimming cost V 4 bases and J 3 bases; bases outside gene matches: 7. CDR3 nucleotides: TGTGCCAGCAGCTCCCGGGACAGGGGTTTTACAGATACGCAGTATTTT. Protein sequence: CASSSRDRGFTDTQYF.

The CDR3 nucleotides read TGCAGCGTTGAAGATCTATCAGGGAAGGGTGAAGCTTTCTTT. Its protein product is CSVEDLSGKGEAFF. The rearrangement joins TRBV29-1 to TRBJ1-1; the D gene is possibly TRBD1 (5 bases). The germline CDR1 and CDR2 sequences are SQVTM and ANQGSEA. This CDR3 contains 14 residues. V gave up 0 bases and J gave up 7 bases, with 15 bases separating them.